The following is a T cell receptor (beta chain) sequence with its context. In the same sample, other DNA sequences code for this CDR3. A CD45RA+ naive subset and a CD45RA-negative memory subset were split from CD4+ cells. The CDR3 is 13 residues long. Germline V gene lookup returns CDR1 LNHDA and CDR2 SQIVND (reference sequence). V was cut by 6 bases and J by 4 bases, with 10 bases left in between. Repertoires were generated with immunoSEQ multiplex PCR, while TCRdb's copy carries only in-frame clones and drops some. The table has 2,500,000 or so clones, more than 80% seen once. This entry belongs to a study of shared clonotypes between healthy human individuals. Study details: A couple of female and a few male donors aged 18 to 49 were enrolled.

This sequence joins TRBV19 and TRBJ1-5; the D gene is possibly TRBD1 (5 bases). Material for sequencing was naive CD4+ T cells sorted from blood. Stated subset: CD45RA+ positively selected. This sequence originates from a man younger than 30 in good health. CDR3 residues: CASSGTGNQPQHF. DNA for the CDR3: TGTGCCAGTAGCGGGACTGGGAATCAGCCCCAGCATTTT.